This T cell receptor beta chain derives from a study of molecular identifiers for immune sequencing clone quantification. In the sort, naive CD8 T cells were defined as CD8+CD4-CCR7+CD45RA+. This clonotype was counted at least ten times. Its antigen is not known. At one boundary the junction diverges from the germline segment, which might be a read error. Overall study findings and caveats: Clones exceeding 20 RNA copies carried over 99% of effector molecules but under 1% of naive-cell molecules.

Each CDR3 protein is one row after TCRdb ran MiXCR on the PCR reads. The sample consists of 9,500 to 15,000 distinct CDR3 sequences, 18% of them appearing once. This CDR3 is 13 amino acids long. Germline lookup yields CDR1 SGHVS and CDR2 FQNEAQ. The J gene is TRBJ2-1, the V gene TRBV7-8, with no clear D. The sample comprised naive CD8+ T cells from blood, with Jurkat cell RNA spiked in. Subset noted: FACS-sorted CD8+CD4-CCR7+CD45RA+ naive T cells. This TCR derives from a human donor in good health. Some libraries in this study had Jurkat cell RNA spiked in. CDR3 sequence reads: CASSQSVNNEQFF. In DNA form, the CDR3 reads TGCGCCAGCAGCCAATCAGTAAACAATGAGCAGTTCTTC.